The sequence of this T cell receptor (beta chain) was determined in a study of blood T cell repertoires in COVID-19. Background on the study: Samples of COVID-19 (acute and convalescent) were obtained from the United States, Italy and Spain.

Original data processing: For nucleated cells, counts were estimated from reference gene primer amplification. Measured with immunoSEQ multiplex PCR; TCRdb has only the in-frame clones, and not every one. V and J calls and clone size are given by that table; D and trimming were obtained from the DNA. The sample shows around 29,000 clones, 65% to 70% of them seen only once. V lost 7 bases and J lost 4, with 13 bases in between. Looked up from germline, CDR1 is LNHDA and CDR2 is SQIVND (reference sequence). The CDR3 has 13 residues. The V and J genes are TRBV19 and TRBJ1-2; D perhaps matches TRBD1 (6 bases). The receptor was isolated from a human donor in a cohort sampled during active COVID-19. Sequencing used peripheral blood. The CDR3 DNA reads TGTGCCAGTACCCCACAGGGTACCTATGGCTACACCTTC. Its protein product is CASTPQGTYGYTF.